What follows describes a single T cell receptor beta chain. Measured with immunoSEQ multiplex PCR; TCRdb has only the in-frame clones, and not every one. The sample yields about 200,000 clones, over 70% seen once. With V trimmed by 0 bases and J by 4 bases, 12 bases remained unmatched. The CDR3 has 18 amino acids. Germline CDR1 LGHDT, CDR2 YNNKEL (reference sequence). The record originates from a study of blood T cell repertoires in COVID-19. Turning to the study itself: The analysed material was cDNA or gDNA that came from T cells, B-cell-depleted T cells, or PBMCs.

The TCR comes from a woman aged 50 to 60 with acute or convalescent COVID-19. This chain links TRBV3-1 (or the pseudogene TRBV3-2) with TRBJ1-2; 9 nucleotides match TRBD1. Sequencing was performed on peripheral blood. Here the CDR3 DNA reads TGTGCCAGCAGCCAAGAGCGGGACAGGGCACTATCAGGCTATGGCTACACCTTC. Translating gives CASSQERDRALSGYGYTF.